Listed below are T cell receptor beta chains from one sample, sequenced in a study of T cell repertoires in cytomegalovirus infection. TCRdb reprocessed the reads with MiXCR, giving one entry per CDR3 protein. The sample records 85,000 to 130,000 distinct CDR3 sequences, 23% being singletons. Sequenced: CD8+ T cells from PBMCs. Receptors were obtained from a human donor in good health (CMV status not recorded). Some clones in this sample may be carry-over from other donors' samples. Each CDR3 is given with its conserved first and last residue. Size is omitted from some rows. Given values are once, few, many or a class for expanded clones.

clone size	CDR3 length	V gene	J gene	CDR3 protein
few	17	TRBV4-1	TRBJ1-2	CASSLDRGLPSNYGYTF
few	15	TRBV7-9	TRBJ2-7	CASSGLAEFSYEQYF
-	18	TRBV20-1	TRBJ2-5	CSARDYGASGKGQETQYF
-	10	TRBV30	TRBJ2-3	CAWRGYTQYF
many	16	TRBV7-2	TRBJ2-5	CASSLNSGSRQETQYF
few	15	TRBV2	TRBJ1-1	CASNPETALNTEAFF
many	16	TRBV7-6	TRBJ1-1	CASSPRDRGPHREAFF
few	16	TRBV24-1	TRBJ1-1	CATSDGTGGLLAEAFF
many	16	TRBV7-2	TRBJ1-1	CASSSQNLAANTEAFF
many	10	TRBV12-3/TRBV12-4	TRBJ2-1	CASRGNEQFF
-	15	TRBV18	TRBJ2-7	CASSPALAGTYEQYF
many	15	TRBV4-3	TRBJ1-4	CASSPQDRTNEKLFF
few	14	TRBV28	TRBJ1-2	CASSLGLLYYGYTF
few	16	TRBV7-2	TRBJ2-7	CASSLEGGLAGDEQYF
few	12	TRBV20-1	TRBJ2-2	CSARQGGSELFF
few	14	TRBV12-3/TRBV12-4	TRBJ2-2	CASTDRVNTGELFF
many	17	TRBV7-9	TRBJ1-2	CASSSPGQGLANYGYTF
-	14	TRBV29-1	TRBJ2-7	CSVEASAPFYEQYF
-	14	TRBV5-1	TRBJ1-4	CASSLSGSNEKLFF
-	15	TRBV12-5	TRBJ1-1	CASGLDSGMNTEAFF
-	11	TRBV6-6	TRBJ2-1	CASRGGNEQFF
large	17	TRBV28	TRBJ2-4	CASSLTRLGEAKNIQYF
-	16	TRBV7-6	TRBJ2-1	CASSLGGQISYNEQFF
-	15	TRBV6-2/TRBV6-3	TRBJ2-3	CASSYSGALRDTQYF
many	15	TRBV12-3/TRBV12-4	TRBJ2-5	CASSASGTVQETQYF
-	13	TRBV7-9	TRBJ2-1	CASSATRDNEQFF
-	13	TRBV29-1	TRBJ1-1	CSGGDEWNTEAFF
many	14	TRBV27	TRBJ2-5	CASSETGGQETQYF
-	14	TRBV4-1	TRBJ1-5	CASSPGTFDQPQHF
-	16	TRBV7-9	TRBJ2-1	CASSLVGGPPDGEQFF
-	18	TRBV7-3	TRBJ2-2	CASSLTRSTRVGTGELFF
-	15	TRBV27	TRBJ2-7	CASSPWTGNPYEQYF
few	16	TRBV7-9	TRBJ1-3	CASSVGDSPTGNTIYF
-	16	TRBV18	TRBJ2-7	CASSPPGPRPSYEQYF
few	15	TRBV6-1	TRBJ1-5	CASTSPQGPNQPQHF